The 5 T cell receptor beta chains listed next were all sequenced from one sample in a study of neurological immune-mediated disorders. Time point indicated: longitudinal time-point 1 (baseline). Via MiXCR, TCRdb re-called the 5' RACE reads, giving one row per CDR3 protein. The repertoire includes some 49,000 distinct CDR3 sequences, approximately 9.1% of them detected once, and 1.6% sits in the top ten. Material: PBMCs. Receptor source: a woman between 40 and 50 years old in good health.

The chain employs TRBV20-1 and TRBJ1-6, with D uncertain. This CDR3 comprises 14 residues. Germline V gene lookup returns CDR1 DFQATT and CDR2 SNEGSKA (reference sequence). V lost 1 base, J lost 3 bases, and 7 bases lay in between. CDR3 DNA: TGCAGTGCTAGAGTCCACAGCTATAATTCACCCCTCCACTTT. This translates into CSARVHSYNSPLHF.

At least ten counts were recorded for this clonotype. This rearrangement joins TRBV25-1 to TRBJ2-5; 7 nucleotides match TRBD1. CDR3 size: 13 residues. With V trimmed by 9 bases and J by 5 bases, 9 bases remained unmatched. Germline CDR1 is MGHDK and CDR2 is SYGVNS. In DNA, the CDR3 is TGTGCCAGTACTAGGGGGCCTGGGGAGACCCAGTACTTC. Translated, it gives CASTRGPGETQYF.

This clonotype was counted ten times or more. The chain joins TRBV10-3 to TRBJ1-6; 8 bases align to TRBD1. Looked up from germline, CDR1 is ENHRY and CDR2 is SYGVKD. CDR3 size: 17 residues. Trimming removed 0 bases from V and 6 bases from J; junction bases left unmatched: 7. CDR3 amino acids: CAISESKGGQVNSPLHF. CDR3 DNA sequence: TGTGCCATCAGTGAGTCTAAAGGGGGACAGGTTAATTCACCCCTCCACTTT.

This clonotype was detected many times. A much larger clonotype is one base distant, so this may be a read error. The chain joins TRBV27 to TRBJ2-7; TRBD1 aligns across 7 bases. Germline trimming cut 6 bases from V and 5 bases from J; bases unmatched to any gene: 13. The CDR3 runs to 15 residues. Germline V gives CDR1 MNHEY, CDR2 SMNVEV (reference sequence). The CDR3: CASRIQGVPTDEQYF. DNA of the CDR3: TGTGCCAGCAGGATCCAGGGGGTCCCGACCGACGAGCAGTACTTC.

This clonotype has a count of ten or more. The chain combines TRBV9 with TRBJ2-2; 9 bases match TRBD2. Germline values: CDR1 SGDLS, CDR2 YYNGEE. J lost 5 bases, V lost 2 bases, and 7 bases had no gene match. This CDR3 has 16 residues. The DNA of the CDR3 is TGTGCCAGCAGCGTTGCGGGGGGGCCAGGGACCGGGGAGCTGTTTTTT. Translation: CASSVAGGPGTGELFF.